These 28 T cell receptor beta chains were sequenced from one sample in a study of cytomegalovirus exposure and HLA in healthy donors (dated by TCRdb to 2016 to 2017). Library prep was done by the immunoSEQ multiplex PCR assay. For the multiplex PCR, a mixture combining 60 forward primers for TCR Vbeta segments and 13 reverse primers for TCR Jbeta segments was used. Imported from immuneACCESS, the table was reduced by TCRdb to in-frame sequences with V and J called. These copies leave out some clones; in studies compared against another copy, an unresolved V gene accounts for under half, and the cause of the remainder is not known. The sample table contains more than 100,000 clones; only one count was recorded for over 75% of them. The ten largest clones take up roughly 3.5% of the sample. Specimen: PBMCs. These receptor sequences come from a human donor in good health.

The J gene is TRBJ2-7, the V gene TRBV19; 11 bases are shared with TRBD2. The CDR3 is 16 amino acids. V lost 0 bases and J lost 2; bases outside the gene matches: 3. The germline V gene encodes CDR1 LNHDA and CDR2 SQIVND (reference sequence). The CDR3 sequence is CASSIDGSGRAYEQYF. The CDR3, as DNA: TGTGCCAGTAGTATAGATGGTAGCGGGAGGGCCTACGAGCAGTACTTC.

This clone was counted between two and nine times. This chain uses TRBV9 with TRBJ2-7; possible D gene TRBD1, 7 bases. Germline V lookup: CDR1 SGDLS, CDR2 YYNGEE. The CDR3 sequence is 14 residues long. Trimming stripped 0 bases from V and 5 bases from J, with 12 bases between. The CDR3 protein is CASSVGGGGNEQYF. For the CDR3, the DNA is TGTGCCAGCAGCGTAGGTGGAGGGGGCAACGAGCAGTACTTC.

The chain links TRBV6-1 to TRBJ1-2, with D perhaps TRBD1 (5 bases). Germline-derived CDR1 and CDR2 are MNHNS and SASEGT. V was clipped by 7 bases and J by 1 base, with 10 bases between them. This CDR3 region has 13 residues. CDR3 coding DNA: TGTGCCAGCAATAAGGGGTTTAACTATGGCTACACCTTC. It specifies CASNKGFNYGYTF.

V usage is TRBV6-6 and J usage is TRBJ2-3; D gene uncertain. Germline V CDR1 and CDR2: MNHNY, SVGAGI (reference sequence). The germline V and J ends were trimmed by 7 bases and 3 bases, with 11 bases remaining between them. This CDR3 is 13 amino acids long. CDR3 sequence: CASIPGGTDTQYF. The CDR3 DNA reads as TGTGCCAGCATTCCCGGCGGTACAGATACGCAGTATTTT.

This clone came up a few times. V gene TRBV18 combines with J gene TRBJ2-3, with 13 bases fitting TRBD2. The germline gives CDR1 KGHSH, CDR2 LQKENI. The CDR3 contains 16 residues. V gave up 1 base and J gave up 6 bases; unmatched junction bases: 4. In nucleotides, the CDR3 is TGTGCCAGCTCACCACGACTAGCGGGAGGCTCTGATACGCAGTATTTT. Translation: CASSPRLAGGSDTQYF.

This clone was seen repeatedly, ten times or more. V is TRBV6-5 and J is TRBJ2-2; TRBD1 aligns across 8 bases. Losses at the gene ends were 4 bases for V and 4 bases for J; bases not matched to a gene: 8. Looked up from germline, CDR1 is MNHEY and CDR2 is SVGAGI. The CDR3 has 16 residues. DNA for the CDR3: TGTGCCAGCAGTTTTTCCCCCGACAGGGGCACCGGGGAGCTGTTTTTT. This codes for CASSFSPDRGTGELFF.

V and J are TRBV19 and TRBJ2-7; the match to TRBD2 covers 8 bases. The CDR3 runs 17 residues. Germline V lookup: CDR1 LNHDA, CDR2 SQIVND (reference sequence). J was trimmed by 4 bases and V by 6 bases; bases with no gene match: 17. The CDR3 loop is CASSQPRGAGDRYEQYF. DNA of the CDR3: TGTGCCAGTAGCCAACCCCGGGGAGCGGGAGATAGGTACGAGCAGTACTTC.

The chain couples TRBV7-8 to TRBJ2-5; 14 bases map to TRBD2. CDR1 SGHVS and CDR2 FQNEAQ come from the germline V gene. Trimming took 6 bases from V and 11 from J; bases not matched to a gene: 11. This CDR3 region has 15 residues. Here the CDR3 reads CASSSGGLAGVEQYF. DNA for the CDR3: TGTGCCAGCAGTTCGGGGGGACTAGCGGGAGTTGAGCAGTACTTC.

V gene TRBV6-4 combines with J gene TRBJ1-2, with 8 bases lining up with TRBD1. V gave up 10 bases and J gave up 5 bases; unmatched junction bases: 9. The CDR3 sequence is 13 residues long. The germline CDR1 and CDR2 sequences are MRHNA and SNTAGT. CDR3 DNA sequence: TGTGCCACCCGACAGGGGCCGGCATATGGCTACACCTTC. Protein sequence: CATRQGPAYGYTF.

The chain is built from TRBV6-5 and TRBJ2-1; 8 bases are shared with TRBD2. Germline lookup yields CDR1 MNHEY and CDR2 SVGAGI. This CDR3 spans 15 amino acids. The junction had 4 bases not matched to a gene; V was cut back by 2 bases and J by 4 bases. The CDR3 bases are TGTGCCAGCAGTTACGGAGCGGGAGAATACAATGAGCAGTTCTTC. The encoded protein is CASSYGAGEYNEQFF.

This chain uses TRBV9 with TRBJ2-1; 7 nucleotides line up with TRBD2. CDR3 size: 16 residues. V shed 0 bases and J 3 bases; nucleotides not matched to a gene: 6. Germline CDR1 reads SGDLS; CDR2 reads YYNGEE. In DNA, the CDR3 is TGTGCCAGCAGCGTAGCTGGCGGGAGTGTCTACAATGAGCAGTTCTTC. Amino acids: CASSVAGGSVYNEQFF.

The CDR3 DNA follows: TGTGCCACCAGCAGAGATCGGGGGGCGCGCACTGAAGCTTTCTTT. Amino acid sequence: CATSRDRGARTEAFF. The chain is built from TRBV15 and TRBJ1-1, with D possibly TRBD1 on 6 matching bases. Between the trimmed V and J ends, which lost 0 bases and 4 bases, there was a span of 12 bases. This CDR3 spans 15 amino acids. Germline V gene lookup returns CDR1 LNHNV and CDR2 YYDKDF (reference sequence).

Here the CDR3 DNA reads TGCGCCAGCAGTAAACAGGGGACCTCCTACGAGCAGTACTTC. It translates to CASSKQGTSYEQYF. This rearrangement joins TRBV10-1 to TRBJ2-7; 7 bases agree with TRBD1. Germline CDR1 WNHNN, CDR2 SYGVQD (reference sequence). The V segment lost 5 bases and the J segment 0 bases; nucleotides outside the gene matches: 4. The CDR3 sequence is 14 residues long.

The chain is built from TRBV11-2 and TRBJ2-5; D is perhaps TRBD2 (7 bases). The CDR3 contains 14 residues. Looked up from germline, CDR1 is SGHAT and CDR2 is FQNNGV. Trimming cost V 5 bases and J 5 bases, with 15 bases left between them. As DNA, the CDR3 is TGTGCCAGCAGCCCGTGGGGGGGCCGGGAGACCCAGTACTTC. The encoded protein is CASSPWGGRETQYF.

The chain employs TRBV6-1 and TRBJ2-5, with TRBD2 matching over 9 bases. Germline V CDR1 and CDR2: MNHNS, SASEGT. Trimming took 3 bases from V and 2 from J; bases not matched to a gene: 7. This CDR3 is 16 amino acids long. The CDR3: CASSEGSSGMQETQYF. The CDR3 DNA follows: TGTGCCAGCAGTGAGGGGTCTAGCGGGATGCAAGAGACCCAGTACTTC.

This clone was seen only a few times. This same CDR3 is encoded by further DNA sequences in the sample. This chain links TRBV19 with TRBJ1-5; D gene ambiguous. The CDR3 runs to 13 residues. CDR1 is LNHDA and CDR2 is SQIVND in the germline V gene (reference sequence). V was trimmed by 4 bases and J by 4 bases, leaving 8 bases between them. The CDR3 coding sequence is TGTGCCAGTAGTAGGGCAGATAATCAGCCCCAGCATTTT. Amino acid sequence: CASSRADNQPQHF.

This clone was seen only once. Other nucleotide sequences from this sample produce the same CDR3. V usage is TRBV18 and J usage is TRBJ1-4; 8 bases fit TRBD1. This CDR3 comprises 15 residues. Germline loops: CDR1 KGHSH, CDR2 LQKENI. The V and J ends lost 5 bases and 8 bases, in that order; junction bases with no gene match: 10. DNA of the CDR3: TGTGCCAGCTCAAACGGACAGGGTTCAGGAGAAAAACTGTTTTTT. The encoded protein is CASSNGQGSGEKLFF.

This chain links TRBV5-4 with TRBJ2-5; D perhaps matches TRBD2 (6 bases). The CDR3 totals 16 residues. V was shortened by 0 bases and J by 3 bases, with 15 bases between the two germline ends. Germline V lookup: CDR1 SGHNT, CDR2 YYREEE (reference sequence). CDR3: CASSLAGGEGKETQYF. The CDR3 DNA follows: TGTGCCAGCAGCTTGGCAGGAGGGGAAGGGAAAGAGACCCAGTACTTC.

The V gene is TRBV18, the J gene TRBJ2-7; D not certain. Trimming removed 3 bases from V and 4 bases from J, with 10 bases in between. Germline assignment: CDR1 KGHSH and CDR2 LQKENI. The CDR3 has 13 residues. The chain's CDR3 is CASSPPVRYEQYF. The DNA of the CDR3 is TGTGCCAGCTCACCCCCAGTCCGATACGAGCAGTACTTC.

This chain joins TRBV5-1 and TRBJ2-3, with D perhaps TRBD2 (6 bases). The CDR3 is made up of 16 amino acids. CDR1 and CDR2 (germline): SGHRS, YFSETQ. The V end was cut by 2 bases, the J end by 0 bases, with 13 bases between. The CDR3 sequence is CASSFGRGTSTDTQYF. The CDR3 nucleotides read TGCGCCAGCAGCTTTGGTCGGGGGACTAGCACAGATACGCAGTATTTT.

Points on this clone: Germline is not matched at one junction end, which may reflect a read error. The CDR3 DNA sequence: TGTGCCAGTAGTATGAGCGGGGGACCTACAGGGGCCAACGGCCTGACTTTC. This codes for CASSMSGGPTGANGLTF. This chain uses TRBV19 with TRBJ2-6; tentatively, D is TRBD2 (8 bases). CDR3 length: 17 residues. The germline CDR1 and CDR2 sequences are LNHDA and SQIVND (reference sequence).

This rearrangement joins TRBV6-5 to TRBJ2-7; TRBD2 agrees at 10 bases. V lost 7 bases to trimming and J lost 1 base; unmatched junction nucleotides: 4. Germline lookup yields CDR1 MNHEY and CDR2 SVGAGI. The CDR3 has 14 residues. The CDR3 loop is CASMTSGYSYEQYF. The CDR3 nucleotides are TGTGCCAGCATGACTAGCGGGTATTCCTACGAGCAGTACTTC.

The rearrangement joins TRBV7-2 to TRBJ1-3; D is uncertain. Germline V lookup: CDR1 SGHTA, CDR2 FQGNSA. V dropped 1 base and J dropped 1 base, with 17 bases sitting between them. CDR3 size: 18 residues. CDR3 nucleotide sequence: TGTGCCAGCAGCTTAGTTAGAGCAGGTGTAAGTTCTGGAAACACCATATATTTT. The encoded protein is CASSLVRAGVSSGNTIYF.

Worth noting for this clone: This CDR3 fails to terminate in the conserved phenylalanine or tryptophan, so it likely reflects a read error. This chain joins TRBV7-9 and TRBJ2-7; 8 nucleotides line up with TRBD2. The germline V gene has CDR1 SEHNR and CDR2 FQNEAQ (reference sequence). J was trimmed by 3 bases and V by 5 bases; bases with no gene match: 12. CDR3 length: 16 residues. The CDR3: CASSPAGGQSYYEQYL. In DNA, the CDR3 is TGTGCCAGCAGCCCGGCGGGAGGACAGAGCTACTACGAGCAGTACCTC.

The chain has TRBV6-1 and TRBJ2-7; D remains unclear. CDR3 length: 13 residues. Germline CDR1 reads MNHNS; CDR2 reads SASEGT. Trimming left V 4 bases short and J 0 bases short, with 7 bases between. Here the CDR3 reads CASSVEYSYEQYF. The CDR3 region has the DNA TGTGCCAGCAGTGTGGAGTACTCCTACGAGCAGTACTTC.

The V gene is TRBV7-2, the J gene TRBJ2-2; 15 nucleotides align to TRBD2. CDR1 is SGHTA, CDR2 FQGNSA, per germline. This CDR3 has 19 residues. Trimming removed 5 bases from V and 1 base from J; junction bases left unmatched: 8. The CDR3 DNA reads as TGTGCCAGCAGCCCGCGGACTAGCGGGAGGGCCGGGAACACCGGGGAGCTGTTTTTT. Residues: CASSPRTSGRAGNTGELFF. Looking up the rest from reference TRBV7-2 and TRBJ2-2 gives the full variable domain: GAGVSQSPSNKVTEKGKDVELRCDPISGHTALYWYRQSLGQGLEFLIYFQGNSAPDKSGLPSDRFSAERTGGSVSTLTIQRTQQEDSAVYLCASSPRTSGRAGNTGELFFGEGSRLTVL.

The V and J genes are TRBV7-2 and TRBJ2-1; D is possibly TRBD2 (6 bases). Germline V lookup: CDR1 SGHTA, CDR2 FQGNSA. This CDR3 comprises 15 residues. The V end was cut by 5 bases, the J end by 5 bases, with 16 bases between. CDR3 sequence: CASSLGLPGHNEQFF. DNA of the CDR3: TGTGCCAGCAGCCTGGGACTTCCTGGGCACAATGAGCAGTTCTTC.

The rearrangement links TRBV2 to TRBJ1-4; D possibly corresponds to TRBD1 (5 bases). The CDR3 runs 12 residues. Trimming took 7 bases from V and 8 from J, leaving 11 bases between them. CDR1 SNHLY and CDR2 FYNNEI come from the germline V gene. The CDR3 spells CASMVGGEKLFF. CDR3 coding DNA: TGTGCCAGCATGGTCGGGGGGGAAAAACTGTTTTTT.